This entry features one T cell receptor beta chain sequence. Its antigen is still unknown. The method was immunoSEQ multiplex PCR; TCRdb's version includes in-frame clones alone and lacks a portion of them. The sample includes about 330,000 clones, roughly 90% of them seen just once. In germline, CDR1 is SNHLY, CDR2 FYNNEI. The CDR3 consists of 13 residues. V shed 6 bases and J shed 8 bases, with 13 bases lying between them. The data derive from a study of Ad26.COV2.S vaccination and SARS-CoV-2 variants. The overall study: In the study, Ad26.COV2.S was injected intramuscularly once, or twice 56 days apart.

This sample's treatment: approximately 18 received Ad26.COV2.S at low or high dose, single or two shots; 5 received placebo; per-sample allocation not given. On day 63 after the first injection, vaccine and placebo recipients gave samples. Built on an Ad26 vector, the vaccine expressed Wuhan-strain SARS-CoV-2 spike. Whole-study findings and limits: From the TCR breadth and depth analyses, total T cell responses may have been underestimated. Vaccinees displayed broader spike-specific TCR repertoires than placebo recipients.

Sequenced here: peripheral blood, sampled in a trial of Ad26.COV2.S vaccine versus placebo. This TCR was sampled from a person aged 18 to 59 who received the Ad26.COV2.S COVID-19 vaccine or a placebo. The chain is built from TRBV2 and TRBJ1-4; D is unclear. The CDR3 spells CASSQELREKLFF. CDR3 DNA: TGTGCCAGCAGCCAGGAACTGAGAGAAAAACTGTTTTTT.